This TCR beta chain appears in the sequencing data of a study of OX40 agonist ivuxolimab in advanced cancers. Study context: Patients receiving dose escalation had hepatocellular carcinoma, melanoma, renal cell or head and neck cancer.

The germline gives CDR1 SEHNR, CDR2 FQNEAQ (reference sequence). With 0 bases removed from V and 5 bases from J, the gap between germline ends came to 5 bases. CDR3 size: 12 residues. To note about this clone: As yet, its antigen is unknown.

Here immunoSEQ multiplex PCR was the method, and the copy in TCRdb shows in-frame clones only, minus some. This sample yields about 79,000 clones, of which approximately 94% are seen a single time; roughly 9.8% belongs to the top ten. Notes on the study in general: Individuals who were partial responders at 0.1-3.0 mg/kg had clonal expansion that ranked among the lowest.

The sequence was collected from an adult with an advanced solid tumor such as melanoma, head and neck, liver or kidney cancer. Sequences were derived from CD4+ or CD8+ T cells sorted from blood, sampled in a trial of the OX40 agonist ivuxolimab. The J gene is TRBJ2-7, the V gene TRBV7-9; D is uncertain. In DNA form, the CDR3 reads TGTGCCAGCAGCTTAGCCGTAGACGAGCAGTACTTC. This gives the protein CASSLAVDEQYF.